This T cell receptor beta chain was sequenced for a study of shared clonotypes between healthy human individuals. Study as a whole: Participating donors consisted of two women and a few men aged 18 to 49.

Replicate PCRs run on sorted subsets employed 150 to 250 ng DNA, approximately 30,000 T cell genomes. TCRdb keeps only in-frame clones here, not all; method: immunoSEQ multiplex PCR. The sample includes hundreds of thousands of clones, about 95% of them seen just once. Naive CD8 cells comprised CD45RO-negative, CCR7-positively selected cells, excluding terminally differentiated effector memory CD45RA+ cells. This CDR3 spans 14 amino acids. The germline V and J ends were trimmed by 5 bases and 7 bases, with 17 bases remaining between them. The germline V gene encodes CDR1 MDHEN and CDR2 SYDVKM. Material: naive CD8+ T cells sorted from blood. J is TRBJ1-1 and V is TRBV28, with D uncertain. The sequence was collected from a woman in her 30s in good health. The CDR3 nucleotides read TGTGCCAGCAGTCCCTCTACGGAACACCTTGAAGCTTTCTTT. This sequence encodes CASSPSTEHLEAFF.